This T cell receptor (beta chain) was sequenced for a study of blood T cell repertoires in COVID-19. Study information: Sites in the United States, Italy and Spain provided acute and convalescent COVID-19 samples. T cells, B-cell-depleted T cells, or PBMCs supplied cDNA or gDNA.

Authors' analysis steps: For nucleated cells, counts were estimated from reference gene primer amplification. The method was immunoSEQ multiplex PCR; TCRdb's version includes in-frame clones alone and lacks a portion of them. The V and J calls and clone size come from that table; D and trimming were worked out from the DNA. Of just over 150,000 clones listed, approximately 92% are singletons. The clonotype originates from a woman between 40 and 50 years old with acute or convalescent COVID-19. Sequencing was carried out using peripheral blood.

CDR3 coding DNA: TGTGCCAGCAGTTTCGTCAGGGTGCACACTGAAGCTTTCTTT. Its protein product is CASSFVRVHTEAFF. The chain couples TRBV28 to TRBJ1-1; D possibly corresponds to TRBD1 (5 bases). Trimming removed 3 bases from V and 3 bases from J, with 11 bases in between. The CDR3 is 14 residues long. The V gene's germline CDR1 is MDHEN and CDR2 SYDVKM. Filled out from reference TRBV28 and TRBJ1-1, the complete variable domain reads DVKVTQSSRYLVKRTGEKVFLECVQDMDHENMFWYRQDPGLGLRLIYFSYDVKMKEKGDIPEGYSVSREKKERFSLILESASTNQTSMYLCASSFVRVHTEAFFGQGTRLTVV.